This T cell receptor (beta chain) was documented in a study of response to subunit inactivated influenza vaccine. Each CDR3 protein gets one entry after TCRdb re-called the RT-PCR reads with MiXCR. This table holds roughly 700,000 distinct CDR3 sequences, around a sixth found once. With V trimmed by 6 bases and J by 4 bases, 7 bases remained unmatched. This CDR3 contains 16 residues. Germline V gene data show CDR1 as SGHTA and CDR2 as FQGNSA. This clonotype appeared many times. Its antigen is still unknown. Regarding the study as a whole: It was suggested by the authors that few new T cells are recruited by each seasonal influenza vaccination.

The clonotype was recovered from a man in his forties or fifties who received an inactivated influenza vaccine. The chain recombines TRBV7-2 with TRBJ2-2, with TRBD1 matching over 11 bases. The sequencing used PBMCs from blood, collected roughly 13 days after vaccination. The DNA for the CDR3 is TGTGCCAGCAGGCCTCCCGGGACAGGGGGCACCGGGGAGCTGTTTTTT. As protein: CASRPPGTGGTGELFF.